This T cell receptor (beta chain) was recorded in a study of cytomegalovirus exposure and HLA in healthy donors. On this clone itself: Its antigen remains unknown.

Primers: 60 Vbeta forward and 13 Jbeta reverse. Profiled with immunoSEQ multiplex PCR; TCRdb holds only in-frame clones, not every one. The sample records roughly 110,000 clones, 82% being singletons. General study results and limits: Of the V segments, some could not be distinguished, including TRBV6-2 and TRBV6-3, and were excluded. Equally common other TCR beta chains were less clonally expanded than HLA-associated ones, a later analysis found.

Germline V CDR1 and CDR2: SGHDN, FVKESK. Trimming took off 1 base at V and 10 bases at J, with 10 bases between the two ends. This CDR3 is 12 amino acids long. Input material: PBMCs. The clonotype was recovered from a man aged 25-45 years in good health and CMV-seropositive. The genes are TRBV14 and TRBJ1-2, with a weak D call TRBD1 (5 bases). The DNA of the CDR3 is TGTGCCAGCAGCCAAGCCAGGGTTGACTACACCTTC. It encodes CASSQARVDYTF. Full variable domain (outside the CDR3, taken from reference TRBV14 and TRBJ1-2): EAGVTQFPSHSVIEKGQTVTLRCDPISGHDNLYWYRRVMGKEIKFLLHFVKESKQDESGMPNNRFLAERTGGTYSTLKVQPAELEDSGVYFCASSQARVDYTFGSGTRLTVV.